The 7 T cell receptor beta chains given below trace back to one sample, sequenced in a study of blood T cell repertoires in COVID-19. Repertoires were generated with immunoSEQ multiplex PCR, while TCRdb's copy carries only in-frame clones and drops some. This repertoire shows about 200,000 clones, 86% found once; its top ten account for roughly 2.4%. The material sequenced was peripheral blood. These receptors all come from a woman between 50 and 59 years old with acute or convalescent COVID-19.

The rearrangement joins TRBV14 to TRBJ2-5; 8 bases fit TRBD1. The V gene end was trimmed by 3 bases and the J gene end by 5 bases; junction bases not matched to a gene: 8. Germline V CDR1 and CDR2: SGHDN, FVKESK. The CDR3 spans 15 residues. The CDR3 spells CASSHRQGLMETQYF. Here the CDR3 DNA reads TGTGCCAGCAGCCACCGACAGGGGCTTATGGAGACCCAGTACTTC.

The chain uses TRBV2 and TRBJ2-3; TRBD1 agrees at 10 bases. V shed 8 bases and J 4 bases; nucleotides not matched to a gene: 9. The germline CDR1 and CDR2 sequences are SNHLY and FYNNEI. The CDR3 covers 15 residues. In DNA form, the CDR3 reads TGTGCCAGCCGAGGACCGGGACAGGGGCCAGATACGCAGTATTTT. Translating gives CASRGPGQGPDTQYF.

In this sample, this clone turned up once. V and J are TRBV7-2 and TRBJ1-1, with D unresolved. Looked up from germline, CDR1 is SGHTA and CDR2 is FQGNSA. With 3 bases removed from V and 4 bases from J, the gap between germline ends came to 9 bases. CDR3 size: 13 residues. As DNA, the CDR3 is TGTGCCAGCAGCTTCCTGTCGGGCACTGAAGCTTTCTTT. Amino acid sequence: CASSFLSGTEAFF.

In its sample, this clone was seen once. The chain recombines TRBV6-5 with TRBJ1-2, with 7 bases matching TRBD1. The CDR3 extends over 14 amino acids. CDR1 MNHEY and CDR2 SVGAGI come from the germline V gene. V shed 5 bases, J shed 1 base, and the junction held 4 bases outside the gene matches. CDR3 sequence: CASSLTGFNYGYTF. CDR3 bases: TGTGCCAGCAGTCTGACAGGGTTTAACTATGGCTACACCTTC.

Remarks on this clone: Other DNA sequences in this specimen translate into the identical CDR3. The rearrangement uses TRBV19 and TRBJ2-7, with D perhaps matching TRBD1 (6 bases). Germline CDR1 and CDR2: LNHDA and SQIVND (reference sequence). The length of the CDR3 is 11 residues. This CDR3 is CASRGSYEQYF. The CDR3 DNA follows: TGTGCTAGCAGGGGCTCCTACGAGCAGTACTTC.

CDR3 nucleotide sequence: TGTGCCAGCAGCCCTAGGCCGCCCGCGGAGCTGTTTTTT. Protein: CASSPRPPAELFF. This chain uses TRBV7-2 with TRBJ2-2; no firm D call. V was pared by 5 bases and J by 10 bases, with 14 bases between. Per germline, CDR1 SGHTA and CDR2 FQGNSA. The CDR3 length is 13 residues. The full variable domain, with the rest looked up from reference TRBV7-2 and TRBJ2-2, is GAGVSQSPSNKVTEKGKDVELRCDPISGHTALYWYRQSLGQGLEFLIYFQGNSAPDKSGLPSDRFSAERTGGSVSTLTIQRTQQEDSAVYLCASSPRPPAELFFGEGSRLTVL.

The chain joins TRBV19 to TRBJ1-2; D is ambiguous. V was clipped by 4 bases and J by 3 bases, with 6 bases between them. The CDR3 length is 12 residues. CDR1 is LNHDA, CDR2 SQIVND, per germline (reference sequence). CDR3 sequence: CASSTQDYGYTF. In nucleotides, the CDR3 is TGTGCCAGTAGTACCCAGGACTATGGCTACACCTTC.